The rows below give T cell receptor beta chains drawn from one sample of a study of cytomegalovirus exposure and HLA in healthy donors. This table comes from immunoSEQ multiplex PCR, and its TCRdb copy is limited to in-frame clones, with some not included. The table lists 250,000 or so clones, around nine tenths of them singletons. The sample was PBMCs. These receptors were taken from a man between 18 and 29 years old in good health and CMV-seronegative. Each CDR3 is given with its conserved first and last residue. D genes are given only for firm matches. Rows may omit the clone size; those that give it use once, few, many or a size class.

V gene: TRBV7-9; clone size: NA; D gene: TRBD1; J gene: TRBJ1-6; CDR3 protein: CASSLMGAGGVSPLHF; CDR3 DNA: TGTGCCAGCAGCTTAATGGGGGCAGGGGGCGTTTCACCCCTCCACTTT
V gene: TRBV4-2; clone size: NA; D gene: TRBD2; J gene: TRBJ2-1; CDR3 protein: CASSQGTSGEQFF; CDR3 DNA: TGTGCCAGCAGCCAAGGGACTAGCGGGGAGCAGTTCTTC
V gene: TRBV5-6; clone size: NA; D gene: NA; J gene: TRBJ1-5; CDR3 protein: CASSLRQLPQPQHF; CDR3 DNA: TGTGCCAGCAGCTTGCGCCAGTTGCCTCAGCCCCAGCATTTT
V gene: TRBV28; clone size: NA; D gene: TRBD1; J gene: TRBJ1-2; CDR3 protein: CASSSGQGLGPGYTF; CDR3 DNA: TGTGCCAGCAGTTCCGGACAGGGACTCGGGCCGGGCTACACCTTC
V gene: TRBV20-1; clone size: NA; D gene: NA; J gene: TRBJ2-5; CDR3 protein: CSARREETQYF; CDR3 DNA: TGCAGTGCTAGAAGGGAGGAGACCCAGTACTTC
V gene: TRBV2; clone size: NA; D gene: TRBD2; J gene: TRBJ2-7; CDR3 protein: CASSELANYEQYF; CDR3 DNA: TGTGCCAGCAGCGAACTAGCGAACTACGAGCAGTACTTC
V gene: TRBV7-6; clone size: NA; D gene: TRBD2; J gene: TRBJ2-7; CDR3 protein: CASSSTTRAGASYEQYF; CDR3 DNA: TGTGCCAGCAGCTCAACTACACGAGCGGGGGCTTCCTACGAGCAGTACTTC
V gene: TRBV7-2; clone size: NA; D gene: NA; J gene: TRBJ1-5; CDR3 protein: CASSLGRVHQPQHF; CDR3 DNA: TGTGCCAGCAGCTTAGGCAGGGTCCATCAGCCCCAGCATTTT
V gene: TRBV5-1; clone size: NA; D gene: NA; J gene: TRBJ2-1; CDR3 protein: CASSLDRAETNEQFF; CDR3 DNA: TGCGCCAGCAGCTTGGACAGGGCAGAAACCAATGAGCAGTTCTTC
V gene: TRBV4-1; clone size: once; D gene: TRBD2; J gene: TRBJ2-1; CDR3 protein: CASSRLVSGTSYNEQFF; CDR3 DNA: TGCGCCAGCAGTCGCTTAGTTAGCGGGACCTCCTACAATGAGCAGTTCTTC
V gene: TRBV6-5; clone size: NA; D gene: TRBD2; J gene: TRBJ2-1; CDR3 protein: CASSYSFSGSGNEQFF; CDR3 DNA: TGTGCCAGCAGTTACTCGTTTAGCGGGAGTGGCAATGAGCAGTTCTTC
V gene: TRBV10-1; clone size: NA; D gene: TRBD2; J gene: TRBJ2-1; CDR3 protein: CASSELASSSYNEQFF; CDR3 DNA: TGCGCCAGCAGCGAACTAGCGTCGAGCTCCTACAATGAGCAGTTCTTC
V gene: TRBV20-1; clone size: NA; D gene: NA; J gene: TRBJ1-2; CDR3 protein: CSASPAGGYTF; CDR3 DNA: TGCAGTGCTAGTCCAGCCGGAGGTTACACCTTC
V gene: TRBV7-9; clone size: NA; D gene: NA; J gene: TRBJ2-4; CDR3 protein: CASSSDWTANIQYF; CDR3 DNA: TGTGCCAGCAGCTCGGATTGGACAGCAAACATTCAGTACTTC
V gene: TRBV2; clone size: NA; D gene: TRBD2; J gene: TRBJ2-1; CDR3 protein: CASSEQLAGDEQFF; CDR3 DNA: TGTGCCAGCAGTGAACAACTAGCGGGAGATGAGCAGTTCTTC
V gene: TRBV28; clone size: NA; D gene: NA; J gene: TRBJ2-5; CDR3 protein: CASSLGQSQETQYF; CDR3 DNA: TGTGCCAGCAGCCTCGGACAGTCACAAGAGACCCAGTACTTC
V gene: TRBV5-6; clone size: NA; D gene: TRBD2; J gene: TRBJ2-5; CDR3 protein: CASSLGTSVGIQETQYF; CDR3 DNA: TGTGCCAGCAGCTTGGGGACTAGCGTCGGAATTCAAGAGACCCAGTACTTC
V gene: TRBV7-7; clone size: NA; D gene: TRBD2; J gene: TRBJ2-1; CDR3 protein: CASSRGLANEQFF; CDR3 DNA: TGTGCCAGCAGCCGAGGACTAGCTAATGAGCAGTTCTTC
V gene: TRBV5-1; clone size: NA; D gene: NA; J gene: TRBJ2-5; CDR3 protein: CASSMAGQETQYF; CDR3 DNA: TGCGCCAGCAGTATGGCAGGGCAAGAGACCCAGTACTTC
V gene: TRBV15; clone size: NA; D gene: NA; J gene: TRBJ2-1; CDR3 protein: CATSRGGIGSYNEQFF; CDR3 DNA: TGTGCCACCAGCAGAGGAGGGATCGGCTCCTACAATGAGCAGTTCTTC
V gene: TRBV2; clone size: NA; D gene: TRBD2; J gene: TRBJ2-1; CDR3 protein: CASSEGQRGNEQFF; CDR3 DNA: TGTGCCAGCAGTGAGGGCCAGCGGGGAAATGAGCAGTTCTTC
V gene: TRBV7-8; clone size: NA; D gene: TRBD2; J gene: TRBJ2-7; CDR3 protein: CAQQPGGPTYEQYF; CDR3 DNA: TGTGCCCAACAACCGGGAGGGCCAACTTACGAGCAGTACTTC
V gene: TRBV28; clone size: NA; D gene: NA; J gene: TRBJ2-3; CDR3 protein: CASSRTGDTQYF; CDR3 DNA: TGTGCCAGCAGTCGTACAGGAGATACGCAGTATTTT
V gene: TRBV6-5; clone size: NA; D gene: NA; J gene: TRBJ1-2; CDR3 protein: CASSLGTEYGYTF; CDR3 DNA: TGTGCCAGCAGTCTCGGGACTGAATATGGCTACACCTTC
V gene: TRBV5-1; clone size: few; D gene: TRBD1; J gene: TRBJ1-2; CDR3 protein: CASSQEHPGGYGYTF; CDR3 DNA: TGCGCCAGCAGCCAGGAACACCCAGGGGGCTATGGCTACACCTTC
V gene: TRBV7-3; clone size: NA; D gene: TRBD1; J gene: TRBJ2-1; CDR3 protein: CASSSVGGTGFLFGNNEQFF; CDR3 DNA: TGTGCCAGCAGCTCCGTCGGAGGGACAGGGTTTTTGTTTGGGAACAATGAGCAGTTCTTC
V gene: TRBV5-4; clone size: NA; D gene: NA; J gene: TRBJ2-6; CDR3 protein: CASSPLVSGANVLTF; CDR3 DNA: TGTGCCAGCAGCCCCCTAGTTTCTGGGGCCAACGTCCTGACTTTC
V gene: TRBV25-1; clone size: NA; D gene: NA; J gene: TRBJ1-2; CDR3 protein: CASSESAGPNYGYTF; CDR3 DNA: TGTGCCAGCAGTGAATCGGCAGGGCCTAACTATGGCTACACCTTC
V gene: TRBV30; clone size: NA; D gene: TRBD2; J gene: TRBJ2-1; CDR3 protein: CAWSVAGGRGNEQFF; CDR3 DNA: TGTGCCTGGAGTGTGGCGGGAGGGCGTGGGAATGAGCAGTTCTTC
V gene: TRBV25-1; clone size: NA; D gene: NA; J gene: TRBJ2-1; CDR3 protein: CASSFSGGSNEQFF; CDR3 DNA: TGTGCCAGCAGTTTTTCAGGGGGGTCCAATGAGCAGTTCTTC
V gene: TRBV7-8; clone size: few; D gene: NA; J gene: TRBJ2-5; CDR3 protein: CASSSPGAIPETQYF; CDR3 DNA: TGTGCCAGCAGCTCCCCAGGGGCAATACCGGAGACCCAGTACTTC
V gene: TRBV7-9; clone size: NA; D gene: TRBD1; J gene: TRBJ2-5; CDR3 protein: CASSLVGQGLETQYF; CDR3 DNA: TGTGCCAGCAGCTTGGTGGGACAGGGCCTAGAGACCCAGTACTTC
V gene: TRBV28; clone size: NA; D gene: NA; J gene: TRBJ2-5; CDR3 protein: CASNPGLEETQYF; CDR3 DNA: TGTGCCAGCAATCCGGGACTTGAGGAGACCCAGTACTTC
V gene: TRBV5-6; clone size: NA; D gene: NA; J gene: TRBJ2-2; CDR3 protein: CASSLLVGGPGELFF; CDR3 DNA: TGTGCCAGCAGTCTACTAGTCGGAGGGCCCGGGGAGCTGTTTTTT
V gene: TRBV10-3; clone size: NA; D gene: NA; J gene: TRBJ1-1; CDR3 protein: CAISEAAGRGEFGAFF; CDR3 DNA: TGTGCCATCAGTGAGGCGGCAGGGAGGGGGGAGTTTGGAGCTTTCTTT
V gene: TRBV6-6; clone size: NA; D gene: NA; J gene: TRBJ1-2; CDR3 protein: CASSLGSNYGYTF; CDR3 DNA: TGTGCCAGCAGTTTGGGCTCTAACTATGGCTACACCTTC
V gene: TRBV5-1; clone size: NA; D gene: NA; J gene: TRBJ2-1; CDR3 protein: CASSDQGVNEQFF; CDR3 DNA: TGCGCCAGCTCGGACCAGGGTGTAAATGAGCAGTTCTTC
V gene: TRBV28; clone size: NA; D gene: TRBD1; J gene: TRBJ1-5; CDR3 protein: CASSPRGSSGQPQHF; CDR3 DNA: TGTGCCAGCAGTCCCAGGGGGAGCTCTGGCCAGCCCCAGCATTTT
V gene: TRBV6-5; clone size: NA; D gene: NA; J gene: TRBJ2-7; CDR3 protein: CASSYSGTRAYEQYF; CDR3 DNA: TGTGCCAGCAGTTACTCGGGGACAAGAGCCTACGAGCAGTACTTC
V gene: TRBV4-2; clone size: NA; D gene: NA; J gene: TRBJ2-2; CDR3 protein: CASSHPERGQRPANTGELFF; CDR3 DNA: TGTGCCAGCAGCCACCCCGAAAGGGGACAACGGCCCGCGAACACCGGGGAGCTGTTTTTT
V gene: TRBV7-9; clone size: once; D gene: NA; J gene: TRBJ1-1; CDR3 protein: CASSQPGEAFF; CDR3 DNA: TGTGCCAGCAGCCAGCCAGGTGAAGCTTTCTTT
V gene: TRBV4-1; clone size: once; D gene: NA; J gene: TRBJ2-7; CDR3 protein: CASSQGPSRYEQYF; CDR3 DNA: TGCGCCAGCAGCCAAGGCCCCTCGCGTTACGAGCAGTACTTC
V gene: TRBV11-3; clone size: NA; D gene: NA; J gene: TRBJ2-2; CDR3 protein: CASSLDPNTGELFF; CDR3 DNA: TGTGCCAGCAGCTTAGACCCTAACACCGGGGAGCTGTTTTTT
V gene: TRBV2; clone size: NA; D gene: NA; J gene: TRBJ1-1; CDR3 protein: CASSELESEAFF; CDR3 DNA: TGTGCCAGCAGTGAACTCGAGAGTGAAGCTTTCTTT
V gene: TRBV29-1; clone size: few; D gene: NA; J gene: TRBJ1-5; CDR3 protein: CSVGQNRNQPQHF; CDR3 DNA: TGCAGCGTTGGTCAGAACAGGAATCAGCCCCAGCATTTT
V gene: TRBV14; clone size: NA; D gene: NA; J gene: TRBJ2-7; CDR3 protein: CASSQHYEQYF; CDR3 DNA: TGTGCCAGCAGCCAACACTACGAGCAGTACTTC
V gene: TRBV11-3; clone size: NA; D gene: TRBD1; J gene: TRBJ2-5; CDR3 protein: CASSPGGAKETQYF; CDR3 DNA: TGTGCCAGCAGCCCAGGGGGCGCGAAGGAGACCCAGTACTTC
V gene: TRBV28; clone size: NA; D gene: NA; J gene: TRBJ1-4; CDR3 protein: CASSLISEKLFF; CDR3 DNA: TGTGCCAGCAGTTTAATCTCTGAAAAACTGTTTTTT
V gene: TRBV7-3; clone size: NA; D gene: TRBD1; J gene: TRBJ1-2; CDR3 protein: CASSLTTGTGVGYTF; CDR3 DNA: TGTGCCAGCAGCTTAACTACCGGGACAGGGGTCGGCTACACCTTC
V gene: TRBV6-1; clone size: NA; D gene: NA; J gene: TRBJ2-3; CDR3 protein: CASSASDTQYF; CDR3 DNA: TGTGCCAGCAGTGCCTCTGATACGCAGTATTTT
V gene: TRBV28; clone size: NA; D gene: TRBD1; J gene: TRBJ2-5; CDR3 protein: CASSLDRGPSTQETQYF; CDR3 DNA: TGTGCCAGCAGCCTCGACAGGGGGCCATCCACACAAGAGACCCAGTACTTC
V gene: TRBV6-5; clone size: NA; D gene: NA; J gene: TRBJ1-5; CDR3 protein: CASSYNIYQPQHF; CDR3 DNA: TGTGCCAGCAGTTACAATATTTATCAGCCCCAGCATTTT
V gene: TRBV9; clone size: NA; D gene: NA; J gene: TRBJ2-6; CDR3 protein: CASSVALGANVLTF; CDR3 DNA: TGTGCCAGCAGCGTAGCTTTGGGGGCCAACGTCCTGACTTTC